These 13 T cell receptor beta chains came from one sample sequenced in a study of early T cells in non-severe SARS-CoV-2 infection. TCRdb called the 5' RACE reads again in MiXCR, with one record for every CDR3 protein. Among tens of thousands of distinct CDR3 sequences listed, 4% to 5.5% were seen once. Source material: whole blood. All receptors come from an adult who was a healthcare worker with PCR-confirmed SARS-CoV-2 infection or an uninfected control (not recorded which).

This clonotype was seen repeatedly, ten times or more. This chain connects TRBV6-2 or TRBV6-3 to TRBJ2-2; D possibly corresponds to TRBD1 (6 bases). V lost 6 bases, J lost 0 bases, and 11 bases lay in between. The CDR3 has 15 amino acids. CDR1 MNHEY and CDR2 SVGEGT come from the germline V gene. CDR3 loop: CASRNEGANTGELFF. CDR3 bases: TGTGCCAGCAGAAACGAGGGGGCGAACACCGGGGAGCTGTTTTTT.

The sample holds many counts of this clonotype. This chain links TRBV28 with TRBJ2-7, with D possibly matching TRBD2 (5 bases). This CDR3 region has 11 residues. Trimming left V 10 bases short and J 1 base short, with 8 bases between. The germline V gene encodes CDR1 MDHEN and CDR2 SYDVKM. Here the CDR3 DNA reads TGTGCCACCGGGGATTCCTACGAGCAGTACTTC. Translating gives CATGDSYEQYF.

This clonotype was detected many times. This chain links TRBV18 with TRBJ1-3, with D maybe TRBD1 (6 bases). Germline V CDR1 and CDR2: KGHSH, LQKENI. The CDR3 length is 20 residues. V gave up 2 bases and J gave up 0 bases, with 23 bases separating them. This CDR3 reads CASSPTGVLGGSNSGNTIYF. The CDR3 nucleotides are TGTGCCAGCTCACCAACCGGAGTTCTGGGGGGCTCTAACTCTGGAAACACCATATATTTT.

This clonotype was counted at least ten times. The chain's CDR3 is CASSWGFSTDTQYF. For the CDR3, the DNA is TGTGCCAGCAGCTGGGGCTTTAGCACAGATACGCAGTATTTT. The chain couples TRBV7-2 to TRBJ2-3; perhaps TRBD1 as D (5 bases). CDR1 is SGHTA and CDR2 is FQGNSA in the germline V gene. This CDR3 has 14 amino acids. V was trimmed by 4 bases and J by 0 bases, leaving 8 bases between them.

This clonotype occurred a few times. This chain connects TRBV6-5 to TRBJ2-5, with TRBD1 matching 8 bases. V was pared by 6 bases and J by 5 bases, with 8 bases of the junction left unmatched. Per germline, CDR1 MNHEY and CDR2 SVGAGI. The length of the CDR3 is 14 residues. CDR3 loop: CASRPRGLWETQYF. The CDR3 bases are TGTGCCAGCAGACCCAGGGGGCTTTGGGAGACCCAGTACTTC.

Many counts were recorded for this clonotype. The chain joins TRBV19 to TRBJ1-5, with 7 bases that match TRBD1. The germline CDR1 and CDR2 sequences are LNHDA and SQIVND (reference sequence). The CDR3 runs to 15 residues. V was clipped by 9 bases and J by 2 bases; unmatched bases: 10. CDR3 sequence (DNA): TGTGCCAGCCAAACAGGGGCTGGTGGCAATCAGCCCCAGCATTTT. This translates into CASQTGAGGNQPQHF.

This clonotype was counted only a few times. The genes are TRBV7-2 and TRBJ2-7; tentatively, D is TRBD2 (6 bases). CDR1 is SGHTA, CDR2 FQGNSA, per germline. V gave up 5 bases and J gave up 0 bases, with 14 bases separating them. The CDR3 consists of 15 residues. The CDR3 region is CASSPARGFSYEQYF. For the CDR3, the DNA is TGTGCCAGCAGCCCTGCGCGGGGATTCTCCTACGAGCAGTACTTC.

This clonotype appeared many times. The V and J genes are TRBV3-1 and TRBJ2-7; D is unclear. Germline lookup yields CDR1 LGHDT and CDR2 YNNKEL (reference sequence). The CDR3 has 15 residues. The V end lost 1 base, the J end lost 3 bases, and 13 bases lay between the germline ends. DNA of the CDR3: TGTGCCAGCAGCCAAGTAATAGGGAACAGCTACGAGCAGTACTTC. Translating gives CASSQVIGNSYEQYF.

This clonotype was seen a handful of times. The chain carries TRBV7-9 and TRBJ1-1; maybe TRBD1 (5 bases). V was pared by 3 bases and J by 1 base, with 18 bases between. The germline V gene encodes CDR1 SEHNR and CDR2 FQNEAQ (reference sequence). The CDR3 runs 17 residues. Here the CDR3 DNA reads TGTGCCAGCAGCTTCTCGGGGCAGGGCAGACCGAACACTGAAGCTTTCTTT. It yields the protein CASSFSGQGRPNTEAFF.

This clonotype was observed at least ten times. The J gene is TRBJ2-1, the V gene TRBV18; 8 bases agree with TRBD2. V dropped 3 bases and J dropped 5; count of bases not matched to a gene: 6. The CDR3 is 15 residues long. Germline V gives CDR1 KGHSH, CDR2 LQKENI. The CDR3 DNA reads TGTGCCAGCTCACCCGGGGGGGCCCGTAACAATGAGCAGTTCTTC. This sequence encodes CASSPGGARNNEQFF.

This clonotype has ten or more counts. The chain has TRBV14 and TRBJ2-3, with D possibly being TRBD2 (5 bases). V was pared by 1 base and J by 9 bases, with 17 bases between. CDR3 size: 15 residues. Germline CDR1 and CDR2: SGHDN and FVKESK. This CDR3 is CASSQAVLRVETQYF. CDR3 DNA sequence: TGTGCCAGCAGCCAAGCGGTATTGAGGGTTGAAACGCAGTATTTT.

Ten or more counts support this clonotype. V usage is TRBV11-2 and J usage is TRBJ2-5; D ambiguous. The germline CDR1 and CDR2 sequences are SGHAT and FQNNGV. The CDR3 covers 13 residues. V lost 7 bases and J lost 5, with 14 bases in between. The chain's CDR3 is CASTRTRTETQYF. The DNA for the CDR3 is TGTGCCAGCACCCGGACCCGGACGGAGACCCAGTACTTC.

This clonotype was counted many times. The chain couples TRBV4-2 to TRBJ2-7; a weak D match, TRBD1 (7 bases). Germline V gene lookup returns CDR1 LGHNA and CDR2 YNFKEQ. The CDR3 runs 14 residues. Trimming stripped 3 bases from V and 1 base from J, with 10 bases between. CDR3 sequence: CASSQGGQSYEQYF. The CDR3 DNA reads TGTGCCAGCAGCCAGGGGGGACAGTCCTACGAGCAGTACTTC.